The 3 T cell receptor beta chains in this list originate from one sample, sequenced in a study of cytomegalovirus exposure and HLA in healthy donors (dated by TCRdb to the late 2010s). The library was produced with the immunoSEQ multiplex PCR assay. A mixture of 60 forward primers for TCR Vbeta segments and 13 reverse primers for TCR Jbeta segments was used in the multiplex PCR. TCRdb obtained this table from immuneACCESS and retained in-frame rearrangements with V and J assigned. These tables miss some clones; where compared with another copy, unresolved V genes account for less than half of the shortfall, and the remainder is unexplained. This sample comprises approximately 220,000 clones, less than 85% of them detected only once. Approximately 0.22% of the sample goes to the ten largest clones. The sample was PBMCs. The receptors come from a girl aged 2-10 years in good health and CMV-seronegative.

The chain uses TRBV14 and TRBJ1-3, with 11 bases aligning to TRBD1. Germline V CDR1 and CDR2: SGHDN, FVKESK. This CDR3 spans 19 amino acids. Trimming removed 2 bases from V and 8 bases from J; junction bases left unmatched: 17. The CDR3 sequence: CASSQFILRTGTGGDTIYF. The CDR3 region has the DNA TGTGCCAGCAGCCAATTCATTCTACGCACCGGGACAGGGGGGGACACCATATATTTT.

The V call is TRBV28, the J call TRBJ1-1; D unclear. The CDR3 consists of 15 residues. CDR1 is MDHEN and CDR2 is SYDVKM in the germline V gene. V was pared by 2 bases and J by 0 bases, with 10 bases between. The CDR3 coding sequence is TGTGCCAGCAGTTTAGGGTCGGGAATGAACACTGAAGCTTTCTTT. It specifies CASSLGSGMNTEAFF.

CDR3 bases: TGTGCCAGCAGTAATGACAGGGGAAATGAAAAACTGTTTTTT. Its translation: CASSNDRGNEKLFF. This chain uses TRBV6-1 with TRBJ1-4; 8 bases line up with TRBD1. The CDR3 runs to 14 residues. Trimming cost V 5 bases and J 5 bases; bases outside gene matches: 4. Germline assignment: CDR1 MNHNS and CDR2 SASEGT.